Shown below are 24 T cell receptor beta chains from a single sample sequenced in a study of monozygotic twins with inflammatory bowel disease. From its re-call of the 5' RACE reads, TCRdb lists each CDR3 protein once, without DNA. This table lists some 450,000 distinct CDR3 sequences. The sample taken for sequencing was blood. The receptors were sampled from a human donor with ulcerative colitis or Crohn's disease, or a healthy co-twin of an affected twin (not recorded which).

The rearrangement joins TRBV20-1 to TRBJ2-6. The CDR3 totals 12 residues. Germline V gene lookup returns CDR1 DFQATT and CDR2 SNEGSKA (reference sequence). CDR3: CSARDSGGVLTF.

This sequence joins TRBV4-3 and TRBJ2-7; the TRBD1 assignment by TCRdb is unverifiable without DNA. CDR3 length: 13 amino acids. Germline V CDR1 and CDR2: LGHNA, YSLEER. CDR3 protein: CASSKRTGGEQYF.

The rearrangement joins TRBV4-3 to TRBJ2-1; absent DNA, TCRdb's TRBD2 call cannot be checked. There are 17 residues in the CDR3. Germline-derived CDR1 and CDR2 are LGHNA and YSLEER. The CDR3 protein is CASSLRTASGLYNEQFF.

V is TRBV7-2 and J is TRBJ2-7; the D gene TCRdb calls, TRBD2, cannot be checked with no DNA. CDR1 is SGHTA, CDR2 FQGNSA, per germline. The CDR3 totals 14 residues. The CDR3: CASTLTSGAYEQYF.

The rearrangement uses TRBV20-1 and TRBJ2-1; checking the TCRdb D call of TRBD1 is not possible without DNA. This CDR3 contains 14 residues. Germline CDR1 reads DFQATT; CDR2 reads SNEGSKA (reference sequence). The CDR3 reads CSATTGPPYNEQFF.

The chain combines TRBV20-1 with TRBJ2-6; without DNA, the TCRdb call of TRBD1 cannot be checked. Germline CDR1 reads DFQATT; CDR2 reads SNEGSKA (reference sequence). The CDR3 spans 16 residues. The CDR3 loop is CSARVAGASGANVLTF.

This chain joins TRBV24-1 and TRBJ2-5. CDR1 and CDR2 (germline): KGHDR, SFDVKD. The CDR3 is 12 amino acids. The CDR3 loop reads CATSDPQQTQYF.

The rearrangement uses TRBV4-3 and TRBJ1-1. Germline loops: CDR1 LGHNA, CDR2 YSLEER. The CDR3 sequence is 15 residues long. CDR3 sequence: CASSQGLGGGTEAFF.

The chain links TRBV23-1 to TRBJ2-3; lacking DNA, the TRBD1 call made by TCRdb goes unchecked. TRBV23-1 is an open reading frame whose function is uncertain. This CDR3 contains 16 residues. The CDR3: CASSQGQGASTDTQYF.

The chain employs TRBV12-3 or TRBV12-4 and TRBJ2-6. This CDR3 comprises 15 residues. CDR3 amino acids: CASSFYSSGANVLTF.

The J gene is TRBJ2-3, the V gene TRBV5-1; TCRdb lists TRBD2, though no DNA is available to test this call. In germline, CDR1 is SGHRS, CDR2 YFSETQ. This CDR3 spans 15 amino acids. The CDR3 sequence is CASSFASGITDTQYF.

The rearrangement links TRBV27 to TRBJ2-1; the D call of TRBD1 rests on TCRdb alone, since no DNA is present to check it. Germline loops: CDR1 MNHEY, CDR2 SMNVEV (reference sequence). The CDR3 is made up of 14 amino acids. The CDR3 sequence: CASNGGISYNEQFF.

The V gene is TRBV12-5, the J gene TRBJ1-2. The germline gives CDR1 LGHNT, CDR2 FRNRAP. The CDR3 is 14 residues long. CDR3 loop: CASGGGAFGYGYTF.

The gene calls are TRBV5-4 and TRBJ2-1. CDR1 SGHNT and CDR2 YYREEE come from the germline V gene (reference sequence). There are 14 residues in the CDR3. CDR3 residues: CASSLALYDTEQFF.

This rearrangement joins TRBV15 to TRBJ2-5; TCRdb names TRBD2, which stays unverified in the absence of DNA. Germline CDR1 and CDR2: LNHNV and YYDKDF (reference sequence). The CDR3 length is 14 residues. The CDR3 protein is CATSRAGEQETQYF.

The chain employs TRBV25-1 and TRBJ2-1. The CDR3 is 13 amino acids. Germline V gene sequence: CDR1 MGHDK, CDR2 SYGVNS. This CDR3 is CASSEVSYNEQFF.

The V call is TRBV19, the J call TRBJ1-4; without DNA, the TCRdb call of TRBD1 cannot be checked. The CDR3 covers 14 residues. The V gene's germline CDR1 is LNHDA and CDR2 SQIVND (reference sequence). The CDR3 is CASTRQATNEKLFF.

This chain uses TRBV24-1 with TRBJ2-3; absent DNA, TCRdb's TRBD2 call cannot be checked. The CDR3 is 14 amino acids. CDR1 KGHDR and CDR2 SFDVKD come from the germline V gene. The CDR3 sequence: CATSEHGTSGTQYF.

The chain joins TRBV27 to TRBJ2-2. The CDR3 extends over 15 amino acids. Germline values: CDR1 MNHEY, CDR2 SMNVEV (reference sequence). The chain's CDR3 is CASSSLDGYTGELFF.

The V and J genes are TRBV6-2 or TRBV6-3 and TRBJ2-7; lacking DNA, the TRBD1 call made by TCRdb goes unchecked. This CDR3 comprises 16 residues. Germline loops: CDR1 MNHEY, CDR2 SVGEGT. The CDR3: CASSYETGGPGREQYF.

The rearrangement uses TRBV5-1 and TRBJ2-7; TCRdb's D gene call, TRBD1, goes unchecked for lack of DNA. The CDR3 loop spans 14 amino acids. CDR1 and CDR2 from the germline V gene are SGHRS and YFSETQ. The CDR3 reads CASSSTGKAYEQYF.

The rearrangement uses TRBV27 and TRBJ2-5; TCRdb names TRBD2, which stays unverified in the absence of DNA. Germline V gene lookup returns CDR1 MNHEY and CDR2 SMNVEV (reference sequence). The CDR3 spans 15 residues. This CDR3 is CASSPGLAGQETQYF.

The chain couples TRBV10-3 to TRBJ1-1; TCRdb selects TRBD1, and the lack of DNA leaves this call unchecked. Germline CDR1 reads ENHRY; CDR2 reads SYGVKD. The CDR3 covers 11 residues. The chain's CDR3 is CAIGGSAEAFF.

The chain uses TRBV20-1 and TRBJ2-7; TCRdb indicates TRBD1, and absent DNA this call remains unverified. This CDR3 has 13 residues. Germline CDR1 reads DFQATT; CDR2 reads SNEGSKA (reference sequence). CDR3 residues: CSASSGGRDEQYF.